This TCR beta chain was sequenced for a study of T cell repertoires in cytomegalovirus infection. Study as a whole: HLA-C-restricted CMV epitopes, recently identified, and well-studied HLA-B-restricted ones were used by the study. An indication of both CMV infection and matching HLA type came from public TCR beta signatures. Findings of the study overall: The ex vivo response was dominated by HLA-C-restricted CMV-specific TCR beta clonotypes.

TCRdb fed the reads into MiXCR, producing one record per CDR3 protein. The sample has some 350,000 distinct CDR3 sequences; about 27% are singletons. CDR1 MNHEY and CDR2 SVGAGI come from the germline V gene. The CDR3 sequence is 14 residues long. V lost 6 bases and J lost 4, with 15 bases in between. Remarks on this clonotype: Its antigen remains unidentified.

The sequence came from a human donor in good health (CMV status not recorded). Some clones in this sample may be carry-over from other donors' samples. The sample here was cultured PBMCs, taken from culture after CMV antigen stimulation. V gene TRBV6-5 combines with J gene TRBJ1-1; the D gene is possibly TRBD1 (5 bases). Written as DNA, the CDR3 is TGTGCCAGCAGGGGGACGGGGTTGTTCACTGAAGCTTTCTTT. This codes for CASRGTGLFTEAFF.